Following are 17 T cell receptor beta chains from one sample sequenced in a study of control samples from healthy donors and cancer patients (dated by TCRdb to 2018 to 2021). Library method: the immunoSEQ multiplex PCR assay. TCRdb re-hosts the immuneACCESS table, in-frame sequences only. Its copies lack some clones; in the studies checked, an unresolved V gene accounts for under half of them, and the cause for the rest is not known. In this sample the table shows over 60,000 clones, approximately 90% of which occur a single time. The ten largest make up about 2% of the sample. Sequencing was performed on PBMCs. Receptor source: a woman aged 60-75 years with head and neck cancer.

V gene TRBV6-5 combines with J gene TRBJ2-3, with 7 nucleotides matching TRBD2. Germline CDR1 and CDR2: MNHEY and SVGAGI. Trimming took 6 bases from V and 0 from J; bases not matched to a gene: 3. This CDR3 spans 14 amino acids. CDR3 bases: TGTGCCAGCAGCAACGGGGGGAGCACAGATACGCAGTATTTT. This encodes CASSNGGSTDTQYF.

The rearrangement joins TRBV5-5 to TRBJ1-5; D unresolved. Germline V gene data show CDR1 as SGHKS and CDR2 as YYEKEE (reference sequence). With 0 bases removed from V and 5 bases from J, the gap between germline ends came to 12 bases. The CDR3 has 15 residues. CDR3 in DNA: TGTGCCAGCAGCTTGGAAGGGTACGGGGATCAGCCCCAGCATTTT. Encoded protein: CASSLEGYGDQPQHF.

J is TRBJ2-1 and V is TRBV7-3; 9 nucleotides match TRBD2. Trimming removed 5 bases from V and 8 bases from J; junction bases left unmatched: 10. There are 15 residues in the CDR3. Germline CDR1 and CDR2: SGHTA and FQGTGA. CDR3 bases: TGTGCCAGCAGCCAAGGTAGCGGGAGAGGGGATGAGCAGTTCTTC. It translates to CASSQGSGRGDEQFF.

V and J are TRBV6-5 and TRBJ2-7; 7 bases agree with TRBD1. The CDR3 consists of 14 residues. V lost 5 bases, J lost 2 bases, and 6 bases stayed unmatched. The germline gives CDR1 MNHEY, CDR2 SVGAGI. The CDR3 is CASSPETGTYEQYF. The CDR3, as DNA: TGTGCCAGCAGTCCCGAGACAGGGACCTACGAGCAGTACTTC.

J is TRBJ2-5 and V is TRBV29-1; TRBD2 matches at 9 bases. The CDR3 runs 12 residues. Germline V gene data show CDR1 as SQVTM and CDR2 as ANQGSEA. V was clipped by 7 bases and J by 0 bases; unmatched bases: 0. CDR3 sequence (DNA): TGCAGCGCTAGCGGGAACCAAGAGACCCAGTACTTC. Its translation is CSASGNQETQYF.

The chain carries TRBV30 and TRBJ1-1; tentatively, D is TRBD1 (5 bases). The CDR3 spans 14 residues. V lost 3 bases to trimming and J lost 4 bases, with 15 bases between them. The germline V gene encodes CDR1 GTSNPN and CDR2 SVGIG (reference sequence). Written as DNA, the CDR3 is TGTGCCTGGAGCAGTGGAGGGGTCGGCACTGAAGCTTTCTTT. Translated, it gives CAWSSGGVGTEAFF.

This clone came up once. V is TRBV27 and J is TRBJ2-7; D gene unclear. From germline, CDR1 is MNHEY and CDR2 SMNVEV (reference sequence). CDR3 length: 12 amino acids. Trimming stripped 5 bases from V and 5 bases from J, with 10 bases between. CDR3 in amino acids: CASSGRLNEQYF. CDR3 DNA sequence: TGTGCCAGCAGTGGACGCCTTAACGAGCAGTACTTC.

The chain links TRBV30 to TRBJ2-7; TRBD2 agrees at 7 bases. Germline CDR1 reads GTSNPN; CDR2 reads SVGIG (reference sequence). The J segment lost 7 bases and the V segment lost 0 bases, leaving 6 bases of the junction unmatched. The CDR3 runs 13 residues. The chain's CDR3 is CAWSVGGSGEQYF. CDR3 nucleotide sequence: TGTGCCTGGAGTGTGGGCGGGAGTGGAGAGCAGTACTTC.

This clone was counted only a few times. The chain carries TRBV10-1 and TRBJ2-5, with no clear D. CDR3 length equals 11 residues. With 7 bases removed from V and 13 bases from J, the gap between germline ends came to 16 bases. Germline V CDR1 and CDR2: WNHNN, SYGVQD (reference sequence). The CDR3 loop is CASTIERRAYF. CDR3 bases: TGCGCCAGCACCATCGAGCGACGAGCGTACTTC.

V usage is TRBV2 and J usage is TRBJ2-7; D remains unclear. This CDR3 is 12 amino acids long. Per germline, CDR1 SNHLY and CDR2 FYNNEI. Trimming pared 3 bases from V and 6 bases from J, leaving 9 bases between. The CDR3 reads CASSERFSEQYF. The CDR3 DNA follows: TGTGCCAGCAGTGAGAGGTTTAGCGAGCAGTACTTC.

This clone was seen just once. The chain joins TRBV7-2 to TRBJ2-5, with D maybe TRBD1 (7 bases). The CDR3 extends over 14 amino acids. Looked up from germline, CDR1 is SGHTA and CDR2 is FQGNSA. Trimming removed 1 base at V and 5 bases at J, with 11 bases between. The CDR3 DNA reads as TGTGCCAGCAGCTTAGTTTCAGGGGGGGAGACCCAGTACTTC. Encoded protein: CASSLVSGGETQYF.

The rearrangement links TRBV5-1 to TRBJ2-5, with D unresolved. V was cut by 3 bases and J by 4 bases, with 16 bases left in between. Germline V gene data show CDR1 as SGHRS and CDR2 as YFSETQ. The CDR3 sequence is 15 residues long. CDR3 region: CASSWWGLGSETQYF. The CDR3, as DNA: TGCGCCAGCAGCTGGTGGGGTCTGGGGTCAGAGACCCAGTACTTC.

The chain has TRBV19 and TRBJ1-5; no definite D call. Germline-derived CDR1 and CDR2 are LNHDA and SQIVND (reference sequence). This CDR3 spans 12 amino acids. V gave up 7 bases and J gave up 5 bases, with 9 bases separating them. CDR3 DNA: TGTGCCAGTACTAGGAGGGATCAGCCCCAGCATTTT. This gives the protein CASTRRDQPQHF.

As concerns this clone: A read error is likely, as this CDR3 ends without the conserved phenylalanine or tryptophan. The rearrangement uses TRBV6-5 and TRBJ1-2; 9 bases align to TRBD1. Trimming took 6 bases from V and 3 from J; bases not matched to a gene: 8. The CDR3 runs to 15 residues. Germline V gene sequence: CDR1 MNHEY, CDR2 SVGAGI. The CDR3 reads CASRRGQGGYYGYTL. The CDR3 DNA sequence: TGTGCCAGCAGAAGGGGACAGGGCGGATACTATGGCTACACCCTC.

This clone occurred once. V is TRBV19 and J is TRBJ2-7; the D gene is possibly TRBD2 (6 bases). CDR3 length equals 13 residues. Trimming cost V 10 bases and J 3 bases, with 16 bases left between them. CDR1 and CDR2 (germline): LNHDA, SQIVND (reference sequence). The CDR3: CATAGRNFYEQYF. Here the CDR3 DNA reads TGTGCCACCGCGGGACGGAACTTCTACGAGCAGTACTTC.

The gene calls are TRBV7-3 and TRBJ2-2; 11 nucleotides align to TRBD1. The germline V gene encodes CDR1 SGHTA and CDR2 FQGTGA. CDR3 length equals 16 residues. The junction had 6 bases not matched to a gene; V was cut back by 3 bases and J by 6 bases. As DNA, the CDR3 is TGTGCCAGCAGCTTGCCCGGGACAGGGGGATCCGGGGAGCTGTTTTTT. Amino acid sequence: CASSLPGTGGSGELFF.

The CDR3 DNA reads TGTGCCTGGAATGGACGGTCCGGCGAGCAGTACTTC. Encoded protein: CAWNGRSGEQYF. The chain is built from TRBV30 and TRBJ2-7; D ambiguous. This CDR3 spans 12 amino acids. Germline V gene data show CDR1 as GTSNPN and CDR2 as SVGIG (reference sequence). V lost 4 bases and J lost 6, with 13 bases in between.